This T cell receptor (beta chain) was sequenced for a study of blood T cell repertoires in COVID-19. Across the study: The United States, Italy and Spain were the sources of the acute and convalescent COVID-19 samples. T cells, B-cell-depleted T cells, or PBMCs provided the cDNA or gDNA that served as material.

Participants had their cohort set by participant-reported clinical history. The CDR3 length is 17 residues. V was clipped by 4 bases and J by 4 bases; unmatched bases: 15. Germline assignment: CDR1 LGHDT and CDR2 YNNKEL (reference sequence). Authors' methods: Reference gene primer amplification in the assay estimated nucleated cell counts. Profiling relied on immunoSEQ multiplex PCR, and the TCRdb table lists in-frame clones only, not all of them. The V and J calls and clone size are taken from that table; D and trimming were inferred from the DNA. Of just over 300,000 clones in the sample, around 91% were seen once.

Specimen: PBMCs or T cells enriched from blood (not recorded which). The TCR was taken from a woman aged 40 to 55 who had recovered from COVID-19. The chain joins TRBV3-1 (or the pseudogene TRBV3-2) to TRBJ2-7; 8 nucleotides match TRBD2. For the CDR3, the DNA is TGTGCCAGCAGCCCTGCCAGGAGCGGGGGTGGGGATTACGAGCAGTACTTC. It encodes CASSPARSGGGDYEQYF.